Listed below are T cell receptor beta chains from one sample, sequenced in a study of cytomegalovirus exposure and HLA in healthy donors. Profiled with immunoSEQ multiplex PCR; TCRdb holds only in-frame clones, not every one. This table has tens of thousands of clones, 96% appearing once. Material: PBMCs. The source of these receptors is a man younger than 30 in good health and CMV-seronegative. The CDR3 runs from the conserved cysteine through the conserved F or W. The order of the fields is D gene, clone size, J gene, V gene, CDR3 DNA, CDR3 protein. A D gene is named only where the DNA matches it firmly. A row's size may be missing; if present it is once, few, many or a size class.

>TRBD1|NA|TRBJ1-2|TRBV2
TGTGCCAGCAACCGACAGGGGGCAAATGGCTACACCTTC
CASNRQGANGYTF
>TRBD1|NA|TRBJ1-1|TRBV19
TGTGCCAGTAGTATAGGGGGACAGCCGACTGAAGCTTTCTTT
CASSIGGQPTEAFF
>NA|once|TRBJ1-2|TRBV7-3
TGTGCCAGCAGCTTGACAGAAACTAACTATGGCTACACCTTC
CASSLTETNYGYTF
>TRBD1|once|TRBJ1-5|TRBV19
TGTGCCAGTAGTCTACGGACAGGGCAGAGCAATCAGCCCCAGCATTTT
CASSLRTGQSNQPQHF
>TRBD1|NA|TRBJ1-2|TRBV5-1
TGCGCCAGCAGCTTGGGGGACAGCTTAGGGTACTATGGCTACACCTTC
CASSLGDSLGYYGYTF
>TRBD1|NA|TRBJ1-1|TRBV5-1
TGCGCCAGCAGCGTCGGGACAGGGGGCCCCTTGACAATTGAAGCTTTCTTT
CASSVGTGGPLTIEAFF
>NA|few|TRBJ1-6|TRBV28
TGTGCCAGCAGTTTCTCCGGGTCCAGCTCCTATAATTCACCCCTCCACTTT
CASSFSGSSSYNSPLHF
>TRBD1|NA|TRBJ2-7|TRBV11-2
TGTGCCAGCAGCTCTAGGACAGGCGAAGAGCAGTACTTC
CASSSRTGEEQYF
>TRBD1|NA|TRBJ1-5|TRBV6-1
TGTGCCAGCAGTGGCGACAGGGTGGGTCAGCCCCAGCATTTT
CASSGDRVGQPQHF
>NA|NA|TRBJ1-5|TRBV21-1
TGTGCCAGCAGCGACCGAGAACGGGGGAGGGTTCAGCCCCAGCATTTT
CASSDRERGRVQPQHF
>NA|NA|TRBJ2-7|TRBV11-1
TGTGCCAGCAGCTCAGGCTACGAGCAGTACTTC
CASSSGYEQYF
>TRBD1|NA|TRBJ1-1|TRBV11-3
TGTGCCAGCAGCCGGGACAGGGACGATGAAGCTTTCTTT
CASSRDRDDEAFF
>NA|NA|TRBJ1-1|TRBV4-1
TGCGCCAGCAGCCAAATCAGGGATTCCCCTGAAGCTTTCTTT
CASSQIRDSPEAFF
>NA|NA|TRBJ1-1|TRBV4-1
TGCGCCAGCAGCCAAGGTAACCAGGGGAACACTGAAGCTTTCTTT
CASSQGNQGNTEAFF
>NA|NA|TRBJ1-5|TRBV5-8
TGTGCCAGCAGCTTTACACAGGCCAATCAGCCCCAGCATTTT
CASSFTQANQPQHF
>TRBD2|NA|TRBJ2-1|TRBV19
TGTGCCACCGCTAGCGGGGGCTACAATGAGCAGTTCTTC
CATASGGYNEQFF
>NA|NA|TRBJ1-2|TRBV30
TGTGCCTGGAGTGTCCAGTATGGCTACACCTTC
CAWSVQYGYTF
>NA|NA|TRBJ1-5|TRBV7-2
TGTGCCAGCAGCTTACCAGGGTTTCAGCCCCAGCATTTT
CASSLPGFQPQHF
>NA|NA|TRBJ1-5|TRBV19
TGTGCCAGTAGTTACAGGAGCAATCAGCCCCAGCATTTT
CASSYRSNQPQHF
>NA|once|TRBJ1-2|TRBV20-1
TGCAGTGCGAGAAACAGGGATGGCTACACCTTC
CSARNRDGYTF
>NA|NA|TRBJ1-5|TRBV4-1
TGCGCCAGCAGCCAAGACGGACAGCAAAATCAGCCCCAGCATTTT
CASSQDGQQNQPQHF
>NA|once|TRBJ2-1|TRBV7-3
TGTGCCAGCAGCTTGCCCAGTGGTGAGCAGTTCTTC
CASSLPSGEQFF
>TRBD1|NA|TRBJ1-5|TRBV6-5
TGTGCCAGCAGCTCTACAGGGGGCGAGGGACAGCCCCAGCATTTT
CASSSTGGEGQPQHF
>TRBD2|NA|TRBJ2-1|TRBV19
TGTGCCAGTATCTCAACTAGCGGGAGAGGTTACAATGAGCAGTTCTTC
CASISTSGRGYNEQFF
>TRBD2|NA|TRBJ2-3|TRBV9
TGTGCCAGCAGCGTAGCTGGGACTACCACAGATACGCAGTATTTT
CASSVAGTTTDTQYF
>TRBD1|NA|TRBJ1-4|TRBV6-6
TGTGCCAGCAGTCTTCGGGACAGCGATAATGAAAAACTGTTTTTT
CASSLRDSDNEKLFF
>NA|NA|TRBJ2-1|TRBV19
TGTGCCAGTAGTATTCCCCTAAATGAGCAGTTCTTC
CASSIPLNEQFF
>TRBD1|NA|TRBJ2-7|TRBV5-6
TGTGCCAGCAGCCCGGGACAGGGGAGGAACGAGCAGTACTTC
CASSPGQGRNEQYF
>TRBD2|once|TRBJ2-7|TRBV27
TGTGCCAGCAGTTTATCCCTTTCGACTAGCTGGGAGCAGTACTTC
CASSLSLSTSWEQYF
>TRBD1|NA|TRBJ1-5|TRBV5-4
TGTGCCAGCAGCTTGGGACAGGGGGAGCCCCAGCATTTT
CASSLGQGEPQHF
>NA|NA|TRBJ2-2|TRBV5-4
TGTGCCAGCAGTCCAGGTGGTAAGAACACCGGGGAGCTGTTTTTT
CASSPGGKNTGELFF
>NA|NA|TRBJ2-7|TRBV11-2
TGTGCCAGTAGCCCCGAGGGGGGGGGCGCCTACGAGCAGTACTTC
CASSPEGGGAYEQYF
>NA|NA|TRBJ1-1|TRBV2
TGTGCCAGCAGTGAAGACAGCGGTCTGAACACTGAAGCTTTCTTT
CASSEDSGLNTEAFF
>NA|NA|TRBJ1-1|TRBV5-1
TGCGCCAGCAGCTTGGCCGCCCTAGGAAACACTGAAGCTTTCTTT
CASSLAALGNTEAFF
>NA|NA|TRBJ1-1|TRBV15
TGTGCCACCAGCAGGGGTCGGGACACTGAAGCTTTCTTT
CATSRGRDTEAFF
>NA|NA|TRBJ2-7|TRBV19
TGTGCCAGTAGCAGCAACCCTCGGGATACCTACGAGCAGTACTTC
CASSSNPRDTYEQYF
>NA|NA|TRBJ1-4|TRBV28
TGTGCCAGCCTGGGGCTTAGTGCAACTAATGAAAAACTGTTTTTT
CASLGLSATNEKLFF
>NA|few|TRBJ1-4|TRBV27
TGTGCCAGCAGTTTCGGAGGGACAACTAATGAAAAACTGTTTTTT
CASSFGGTTNEKLFF
>NA|NA|TRBJ1-2|TRBV5-6
TGTGCCAGCAGCTTGGGACACCCTAACTATGGCTACACCTTC
CASSLGHPNYGYTF
>NA|NA|TRBJ1-2|TRBV4-1
TGCGCCAGCAGCCCACTTCTCGCCTATGGCTACACCTTC
CASSPLLAYGYTF
>NA|NA|TRBJ2-3|TRBV6-6
TGTGCCAGCAGTTACTCGACAGCTTCCACAGATACGCAGTATTTT
CASSYSTASTDTQYF
>NA|NA|TRBJ2-1|TRBV7-2
TGTGCCAGCAGAGGACTTTACAATGAGCAGTTCTTC
CASRGLYNEQFF
>NA|NA|TRBJ2-5|TRBV29-1
TGCAGCGTCCTTCAGGGGTGGGAGACCCAGTACTTC
CSVLQGWETQYF
>NA|NA|TRBJ1-1|TRBV19
TGTGCCAGTACTCCCCGGCCAGGGAACACTGAAGCTTTCTTT
CASTPRPGNTEAFF
>TRBD2|NA|TRBJ2-1|TRBV13
TGTGCCAGCAGCTTACTCCTAGCGGGAGGCGACTACAATGAGCAGTTCTTC
CASSLLLAGGDYNEQFF